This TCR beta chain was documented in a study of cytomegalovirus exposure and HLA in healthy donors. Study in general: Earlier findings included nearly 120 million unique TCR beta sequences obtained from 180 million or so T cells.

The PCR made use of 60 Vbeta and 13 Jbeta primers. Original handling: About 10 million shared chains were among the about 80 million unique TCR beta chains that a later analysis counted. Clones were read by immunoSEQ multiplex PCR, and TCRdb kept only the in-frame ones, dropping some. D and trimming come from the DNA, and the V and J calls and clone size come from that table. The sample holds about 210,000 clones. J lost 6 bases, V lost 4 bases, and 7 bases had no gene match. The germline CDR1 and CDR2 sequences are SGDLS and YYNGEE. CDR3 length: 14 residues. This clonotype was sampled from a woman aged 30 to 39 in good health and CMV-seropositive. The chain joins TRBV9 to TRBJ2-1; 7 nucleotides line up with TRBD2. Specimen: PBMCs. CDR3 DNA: TGTGCCAGCAGCCTCCGGGACTATAGCAATGAGCAGTTCTTC. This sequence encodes CASSLRDYSNEQFF.